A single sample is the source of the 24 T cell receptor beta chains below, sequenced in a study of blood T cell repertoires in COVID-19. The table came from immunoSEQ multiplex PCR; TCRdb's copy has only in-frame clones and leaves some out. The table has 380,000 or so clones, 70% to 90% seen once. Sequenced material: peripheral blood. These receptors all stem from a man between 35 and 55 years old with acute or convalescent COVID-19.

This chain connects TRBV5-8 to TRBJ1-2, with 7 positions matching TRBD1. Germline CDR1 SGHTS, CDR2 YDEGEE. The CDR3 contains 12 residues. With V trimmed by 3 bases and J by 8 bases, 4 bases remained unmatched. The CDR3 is CASSSTGVGYTF. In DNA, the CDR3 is TGTGCCAGCAGCTCCACAGGGGTAGGCTACACCTTC.

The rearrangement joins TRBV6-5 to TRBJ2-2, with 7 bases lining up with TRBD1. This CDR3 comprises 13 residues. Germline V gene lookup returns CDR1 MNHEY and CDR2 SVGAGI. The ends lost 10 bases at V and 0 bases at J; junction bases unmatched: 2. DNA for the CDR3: TGTGCCATTCAGGGGGCGAACACCGGGGAGCTGTTTTTT. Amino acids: CAIQGANTGELFF.

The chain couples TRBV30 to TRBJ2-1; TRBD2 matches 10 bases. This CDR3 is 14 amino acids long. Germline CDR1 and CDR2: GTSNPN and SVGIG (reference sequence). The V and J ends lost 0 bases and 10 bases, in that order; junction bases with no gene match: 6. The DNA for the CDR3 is TGTGCCTGGAGTGTAAGCGGGGGGGCATGGGAGCAGTTCTTC. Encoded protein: CAWSVSGGAWEQFF.

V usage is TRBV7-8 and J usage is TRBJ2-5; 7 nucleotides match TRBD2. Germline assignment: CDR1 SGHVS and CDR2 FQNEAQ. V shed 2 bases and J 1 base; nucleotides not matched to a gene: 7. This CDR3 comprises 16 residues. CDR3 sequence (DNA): TGTGCCAGCAGCTTAAGTCGGACGGGAGGCCAAGAGACCCAGTACTTC. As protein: CASSLSRTGGQETQYF.

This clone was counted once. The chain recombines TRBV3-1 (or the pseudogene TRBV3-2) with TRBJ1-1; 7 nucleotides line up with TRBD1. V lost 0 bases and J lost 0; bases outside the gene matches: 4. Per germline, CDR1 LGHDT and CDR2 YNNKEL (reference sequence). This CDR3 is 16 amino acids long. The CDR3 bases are TGTGCCAGCAGCCAAGAAGAGACAGGGTTGAACACTGAAGCTTTCTTT. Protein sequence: CASSQEETGLNTEAFF.

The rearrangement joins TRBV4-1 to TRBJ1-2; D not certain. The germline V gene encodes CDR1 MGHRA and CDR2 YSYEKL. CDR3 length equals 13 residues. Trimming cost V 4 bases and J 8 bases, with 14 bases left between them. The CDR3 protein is CASSPNEAGGYTF. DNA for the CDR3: TGCGCCAGCAGCCCAAACGAGGCGGGAGGCTACACCTTC.

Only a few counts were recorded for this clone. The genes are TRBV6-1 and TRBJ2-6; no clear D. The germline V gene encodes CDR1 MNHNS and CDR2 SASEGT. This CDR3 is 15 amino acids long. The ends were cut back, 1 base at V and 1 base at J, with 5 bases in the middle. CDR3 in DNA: TGTGCCAGCAGTGAAGAAGCTTCTGGGGCCAACGTCCTGACTTTC. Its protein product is CASSEEASGANVLTF.

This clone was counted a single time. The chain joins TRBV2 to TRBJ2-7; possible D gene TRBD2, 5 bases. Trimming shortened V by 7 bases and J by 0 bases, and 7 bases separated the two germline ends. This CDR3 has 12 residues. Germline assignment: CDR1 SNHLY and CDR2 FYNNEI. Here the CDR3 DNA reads TGTGCCAGCACCGGGAACTCCTACGAGCAGTACTTC. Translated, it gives CASTGNSYEQYF.

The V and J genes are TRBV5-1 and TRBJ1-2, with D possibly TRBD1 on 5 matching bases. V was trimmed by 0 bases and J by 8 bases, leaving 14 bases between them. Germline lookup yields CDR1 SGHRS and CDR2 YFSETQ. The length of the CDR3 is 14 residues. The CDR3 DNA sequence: TGCGCCAGCAGCTTGGAAGATGGAGGGGACGGCTACACCTTC. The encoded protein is CASSLEDGGDGYTF.

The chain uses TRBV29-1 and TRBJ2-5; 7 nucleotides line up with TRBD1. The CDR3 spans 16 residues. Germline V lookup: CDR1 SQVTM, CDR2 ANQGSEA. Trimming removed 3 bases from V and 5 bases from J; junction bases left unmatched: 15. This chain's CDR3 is CSVDGLDRVAGETQYF. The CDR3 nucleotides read TGCAGCGTTGATGGGTTAGACAGGGTCGCTGGGGAGACCCAGTACTTC.

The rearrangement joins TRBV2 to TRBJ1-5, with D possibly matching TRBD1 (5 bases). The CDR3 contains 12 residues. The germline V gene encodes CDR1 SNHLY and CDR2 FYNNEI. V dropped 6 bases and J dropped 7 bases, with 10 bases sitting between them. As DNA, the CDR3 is TGTGCCAGCAGCGCAACAGGCCAGCCCCAGCATTTT. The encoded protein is CASSATGQPQHF.

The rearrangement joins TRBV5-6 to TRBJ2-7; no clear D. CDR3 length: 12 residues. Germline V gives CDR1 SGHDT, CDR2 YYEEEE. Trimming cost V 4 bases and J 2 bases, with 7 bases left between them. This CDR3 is CASSTSTYEQYF. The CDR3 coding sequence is TGTGCCAGCAGCACGAGCACCTACGAGCAGTACTTC.

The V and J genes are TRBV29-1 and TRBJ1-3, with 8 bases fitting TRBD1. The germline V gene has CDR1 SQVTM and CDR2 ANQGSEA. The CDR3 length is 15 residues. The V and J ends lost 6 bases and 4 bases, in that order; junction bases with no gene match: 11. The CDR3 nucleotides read TGCAGCGTCCCGTCCAGGGGGCCTGTAGGAAACACCATATATTTT. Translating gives CSVPSRGPVGNTIYF.

In nucleotides, the CDR3 is TGTGCCAGCAGCTTAGGGCCGGGACAGGGGGCCGGCACTGAAGCTTTCTTT. Its protein is CASSLGPGQGAGTEAFF. J is TRBJ1-1 and V is TRBV13; 12 bases fit TRBD1. Germline CDR1 and CDR2: PRHDT and FYEKMQ (reference sequence). V shed 0 bases and J 4 bases; nucleotides not matched to a gene: 6. This CDR3 region has 17 residues.

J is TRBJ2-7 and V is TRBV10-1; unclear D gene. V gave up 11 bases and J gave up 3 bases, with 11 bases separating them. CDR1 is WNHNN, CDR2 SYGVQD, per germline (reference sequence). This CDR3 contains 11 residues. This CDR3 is CAPVEDYEQYF. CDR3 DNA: TGCGCCCCAGTCGAGGACTACGAGCAGTACTTC.

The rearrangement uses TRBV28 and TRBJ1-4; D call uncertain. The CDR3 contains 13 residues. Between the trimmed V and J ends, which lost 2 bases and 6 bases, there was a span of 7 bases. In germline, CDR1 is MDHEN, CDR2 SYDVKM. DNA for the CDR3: TGTGCCAGCAGTTTAGTGCAGGATGAAAAACTGTTTTTT. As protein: CASSLVQDEKLFF.

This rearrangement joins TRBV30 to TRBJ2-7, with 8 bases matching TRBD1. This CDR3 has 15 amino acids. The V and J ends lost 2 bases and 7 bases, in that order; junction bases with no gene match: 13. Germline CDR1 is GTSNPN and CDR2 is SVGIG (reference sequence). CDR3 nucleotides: TGTGCCTGGAGTCTAATCACCAGGGGGCCTCGGGAGCAGTACTTC. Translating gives CAWSLITRGPREQYF.

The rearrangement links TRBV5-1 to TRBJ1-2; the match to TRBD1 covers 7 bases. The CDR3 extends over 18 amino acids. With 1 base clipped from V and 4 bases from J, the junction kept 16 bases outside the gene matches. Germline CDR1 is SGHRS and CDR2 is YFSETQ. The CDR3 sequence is CASSLTTSGTVLSYGYTF. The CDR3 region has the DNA TGCGCCAGCAGCTTGACGACATCGGGGACAGTTTTATCCTATGGCTACACCTTC.

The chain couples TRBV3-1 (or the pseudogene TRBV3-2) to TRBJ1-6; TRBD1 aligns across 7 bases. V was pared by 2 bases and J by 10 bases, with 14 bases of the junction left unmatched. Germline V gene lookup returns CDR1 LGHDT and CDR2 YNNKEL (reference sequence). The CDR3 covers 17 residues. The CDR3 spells CASSQNVLRGWGSPLHF. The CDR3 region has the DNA TGTGCCAGCAGCCAAAACGTTCTCAGGGGGTGGGGATCACCCCTCCACTTT.

The CDR3: CASSSRGAGTPFDNEQFF. The CDR3 DNA reads TGTGCCAGCAGCTCACGAGGGGCGGGGACTCCTTTTGATAATGAGCAGTTCTTC. This chain uses TRBV7-9 with TRBJ2-1, with D tentatively TRBD2 (6 bases). Trimming stripped 4 bases from V and 7 bases from J, with 26 bases between. The germline V gene has CDR1 SEHNR and CDR2 FQNEAQ (reference sequence). The CDR3 contains 18 residues.

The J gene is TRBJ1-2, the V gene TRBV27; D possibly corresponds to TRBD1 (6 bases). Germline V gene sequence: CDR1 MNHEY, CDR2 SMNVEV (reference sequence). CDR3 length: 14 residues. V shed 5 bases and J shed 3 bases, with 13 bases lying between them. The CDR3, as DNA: TGTGCCAGCAGTCCCCGCCGACAGGACTATGGCTACACCTTC. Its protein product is CASSPRRQDYGYTF.

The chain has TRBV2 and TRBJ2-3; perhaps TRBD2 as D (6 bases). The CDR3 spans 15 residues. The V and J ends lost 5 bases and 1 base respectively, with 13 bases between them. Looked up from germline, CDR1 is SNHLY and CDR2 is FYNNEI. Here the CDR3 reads CASSSRSSGTDTQYF. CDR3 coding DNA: TGTGCCAGCAGTTCTAGGTCTAGCGGCACAGATACGCAGTATTTT.

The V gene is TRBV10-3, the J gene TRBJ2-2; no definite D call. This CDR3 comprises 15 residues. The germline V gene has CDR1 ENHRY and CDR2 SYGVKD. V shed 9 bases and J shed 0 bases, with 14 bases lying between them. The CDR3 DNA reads TGTGCCATAAATACAGCCCCGACGAACACCGGGGAGCTGTTTTTT. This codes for CAINTAPTNTGELFF.

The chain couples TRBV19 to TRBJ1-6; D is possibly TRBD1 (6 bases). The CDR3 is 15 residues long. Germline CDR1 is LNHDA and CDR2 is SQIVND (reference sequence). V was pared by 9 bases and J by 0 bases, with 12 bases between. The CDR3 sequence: CASGQGYSYNSPLHF. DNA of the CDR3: TGTGCCAGCGGGCAGGGGTACTCCTATAATTCACCCCTCCACTTT.